This TCR beta chain was sequenced during a study of metastatic and nonmetastatic thyroid tumors. All patients were untreated before thyroid surgery. Source study methods: Construction of a distant-metastasis classifier for papillary thyroid cancer relied on CDR3 differences across clinicopathological groups. TCRdb re-analyzed the PCR reads using MiXCR. These V and J calls are TCRdb output, not the study's own analysis. The data hold roughly 20,000 clones, with 35% to 40% observed a single time. Germline V gives CDR1 MNHEY, CDR2 SVGEGT. This CDR3 spans 15 amino acids. V lost 2 bases and J lost 0, with 11 bases in between.

Sequencing used tumor tissue. The chain recombines TRBV6-2 or TRBV6-3 with TRBJ2-7; either TRBD1 or TRBD2 may supply D (6 bases each). This TCR was recovered from a female donor with papillary thyroid cancer or a benign thyroid nodule (not recorded which). Some clones in this sample may be carry-over from other donors' samples. The DNA for the CDR3 is TGTGCCAGCAGTTACACAAGGGGGGCCTCCTACGAGCAGTACTTC. Translated, it gives CASSYTRGASYEQYF.